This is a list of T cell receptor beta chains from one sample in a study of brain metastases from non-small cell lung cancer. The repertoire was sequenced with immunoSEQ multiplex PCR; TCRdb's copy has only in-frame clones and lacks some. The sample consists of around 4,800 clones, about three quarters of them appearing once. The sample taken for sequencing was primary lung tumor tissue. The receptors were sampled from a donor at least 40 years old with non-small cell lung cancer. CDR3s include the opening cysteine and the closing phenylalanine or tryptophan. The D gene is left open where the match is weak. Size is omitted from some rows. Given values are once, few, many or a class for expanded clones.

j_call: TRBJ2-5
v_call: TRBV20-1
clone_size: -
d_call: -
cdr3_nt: TGCAGTGCTAGTTGGCAGCAAGAGACCCAGTACTTC
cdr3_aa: CSASWQQETQYF

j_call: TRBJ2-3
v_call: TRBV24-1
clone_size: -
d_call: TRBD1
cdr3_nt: TGTGCCACCAGTGGTGCCGACAGGGGGTTCACAGATACGCAGTATTTT
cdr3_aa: CATSGADRGFTDTQYF

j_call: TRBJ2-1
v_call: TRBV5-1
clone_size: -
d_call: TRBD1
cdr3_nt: TGCGCCAGCGGCACAGGGGCGAGTGATGAGCAGTTCTTC
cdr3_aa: CASGTGASDEQFF

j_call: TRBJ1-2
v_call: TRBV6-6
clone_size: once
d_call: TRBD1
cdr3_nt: TGTGCCAGCAGGGGGGACAGGCGGTCGTGGGGCTACACCTTC
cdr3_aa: CASRGDRRSWGYTF

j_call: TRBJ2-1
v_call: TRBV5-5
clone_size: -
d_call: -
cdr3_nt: TGTGCCAGCAGCTTTGGGCGGAGTACCTACAATGAGCAGTTCTTC
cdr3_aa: CASSFGRSTYNEQFF

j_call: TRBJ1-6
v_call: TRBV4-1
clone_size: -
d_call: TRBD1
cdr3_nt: TGCGCCAGCAGCCCCCGGGACAGCGATAATTCACCCCTCCACTTT
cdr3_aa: CASSPRDSDNSPLHF

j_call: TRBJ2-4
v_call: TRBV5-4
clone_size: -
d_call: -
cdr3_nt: TGTGCCAGCAGCTTGGCGGGAGTTGTAAAGAACATTCAGTACTTC
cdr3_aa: CASSLAGVVKNIQYF

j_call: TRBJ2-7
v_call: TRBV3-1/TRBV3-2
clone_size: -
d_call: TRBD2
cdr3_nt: TGTGCCAGCAGCCACCTCTTCCGGGGGGGCGCAACCTACGAGCAGTACTTC
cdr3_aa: CASSHLFRGGATYEQYF

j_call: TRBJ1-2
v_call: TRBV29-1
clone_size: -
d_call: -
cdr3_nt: TGCAGCGTTGAAGGGGGCAGCGCTCTGAACTATGGCTACACCTTC
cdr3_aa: CSVEGGSALNYGYTF

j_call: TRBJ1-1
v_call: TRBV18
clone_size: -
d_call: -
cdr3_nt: TGTGCCAGCTCACCACCGGTGAACACTGAAGCTTTCTTT
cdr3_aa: CASSPPVNTEAFF

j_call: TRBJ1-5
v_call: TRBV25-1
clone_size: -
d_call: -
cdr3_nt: TGTGCCAGCAGTGAATGGGGCCTGCGGGGATTGGGAGAGCAGCCCCAGCATTTT
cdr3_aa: CASSEWGLRGLGEQPQHF

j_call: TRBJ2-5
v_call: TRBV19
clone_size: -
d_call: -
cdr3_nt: TGTGCCAGTAGTAAGGACCGTCGAGAGACCCAGTACTTC
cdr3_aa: CASSKDRRETQYF

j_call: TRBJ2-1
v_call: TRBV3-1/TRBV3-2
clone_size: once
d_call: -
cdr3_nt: TGTGCCAGCAGCCAAGATGCTTACCTTAATGAGCAGTTCTTC
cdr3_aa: CASSQDAYLNEQFF

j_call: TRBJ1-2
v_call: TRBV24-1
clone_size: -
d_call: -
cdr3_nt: TGTGCCACCAGTGATTTGGGGAGAGACTATGGCTACACCTTC
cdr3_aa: CATSDLGRDYGYTF

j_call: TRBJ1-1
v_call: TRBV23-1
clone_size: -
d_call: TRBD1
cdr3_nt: TGCGCCAGCAGTCCCCATTTGGACAGGGAGGGGAACACTGAAGCTTTCTTT
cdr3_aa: CASSPHLDREGNTEAFF

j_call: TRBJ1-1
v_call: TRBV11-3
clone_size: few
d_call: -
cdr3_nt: TGTGCCAGCAGCTACGGGAAGAGCACTGAAGCTTTCTTT
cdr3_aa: CASSYGKSTEAFF

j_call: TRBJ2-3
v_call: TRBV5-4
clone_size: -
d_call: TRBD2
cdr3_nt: TGTGCCAGCAGCCCGGGGGGGCACGCAGATACGCAGTATTTT
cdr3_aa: CASSPGGHADTQYF